This T cell receptor beta chain was sequenced for a study of blood T cell repertoires in COVID-19. The germline CDR1 and CDR2 sequences are SGHDN and FVKESK. Losses at the gene ends were 3 bases for V and 0 bases for J; bases not matched to a gene: 15. This CDR3 contains 19 residues. Profiling relied on immunoSEQ multiplex PCR, and the TCRdb table lists in-frame clones only, not all of them. The data show roughly 100,000 clones, with 85% to 90% seen just once and about 30% held by the top ten. The rearrangement uses TRBV14 and TRBJ1-2, with 8 positions matching TRBD1. The sequenced sample was peripheral blood. This clonotype originated in a woman older than 75 with acute or convalescent COVID-19. DNA of the CDR3: TGTGCCAGCAGCCAGGCCGGACAGGGCATATACCCAGCTAACTATGGCTACACCTTC. Its translation is CASSQAGQGIYPANYGYTF.